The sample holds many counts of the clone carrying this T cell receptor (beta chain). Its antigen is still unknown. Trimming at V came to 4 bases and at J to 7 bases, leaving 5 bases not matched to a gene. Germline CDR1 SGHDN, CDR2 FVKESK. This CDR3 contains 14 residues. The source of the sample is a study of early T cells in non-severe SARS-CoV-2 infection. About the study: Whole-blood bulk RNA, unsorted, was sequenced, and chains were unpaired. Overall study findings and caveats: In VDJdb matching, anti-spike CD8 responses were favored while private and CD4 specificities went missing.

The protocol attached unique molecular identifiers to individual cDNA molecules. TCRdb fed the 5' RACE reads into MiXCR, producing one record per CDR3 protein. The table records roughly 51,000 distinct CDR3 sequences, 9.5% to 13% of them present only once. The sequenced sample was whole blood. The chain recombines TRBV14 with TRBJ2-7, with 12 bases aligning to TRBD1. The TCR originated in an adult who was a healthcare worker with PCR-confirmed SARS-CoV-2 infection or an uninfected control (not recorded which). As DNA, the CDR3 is TGTGCCAGCAGCCGGGACAGGGGGCTGGGAGAGCAGTACTTC. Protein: CASSRDRGLGEQYF.